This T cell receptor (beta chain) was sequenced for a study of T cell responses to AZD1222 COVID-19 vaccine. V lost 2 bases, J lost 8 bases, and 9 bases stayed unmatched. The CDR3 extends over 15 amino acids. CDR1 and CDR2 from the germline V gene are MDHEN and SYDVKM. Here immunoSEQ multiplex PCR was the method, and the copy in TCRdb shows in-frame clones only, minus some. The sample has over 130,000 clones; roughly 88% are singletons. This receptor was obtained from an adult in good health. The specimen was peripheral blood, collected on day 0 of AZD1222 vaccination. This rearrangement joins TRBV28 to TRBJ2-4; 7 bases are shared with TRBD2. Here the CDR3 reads CASSLPRGGGDIQYF. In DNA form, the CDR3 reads TGTGCCAGCAGTTTACCCCGAGGTGGGGGGGACATTCAGTACTTC.